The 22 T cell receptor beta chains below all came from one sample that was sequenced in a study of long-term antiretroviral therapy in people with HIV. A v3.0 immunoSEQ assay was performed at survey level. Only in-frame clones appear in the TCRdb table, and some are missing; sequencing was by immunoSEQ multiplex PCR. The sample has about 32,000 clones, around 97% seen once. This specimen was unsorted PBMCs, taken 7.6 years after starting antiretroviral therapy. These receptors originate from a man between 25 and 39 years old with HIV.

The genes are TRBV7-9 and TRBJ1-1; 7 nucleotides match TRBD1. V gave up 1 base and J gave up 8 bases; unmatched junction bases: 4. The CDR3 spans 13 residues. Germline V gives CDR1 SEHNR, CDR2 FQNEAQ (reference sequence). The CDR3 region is CASSLGAGGEAFF. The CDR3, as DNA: TGTGCCAGCAGCTTAGGAGCAGGGGGAGAAGCTTTCTTT.

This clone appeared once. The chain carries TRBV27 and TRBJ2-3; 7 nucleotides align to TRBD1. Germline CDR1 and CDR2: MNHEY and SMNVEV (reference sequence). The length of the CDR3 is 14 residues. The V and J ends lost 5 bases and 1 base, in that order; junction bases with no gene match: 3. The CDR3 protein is CASSTGAGTDTQYF. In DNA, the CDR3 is TGTGCCAGCAGTACAGGGGCGGGCACAGATACGCAGTATTTT.

The CDR3, as DNA: TGTGCCAGCAGTCTCCAGACAGGACCCTACGAGCAGTACTTC. Translation gives CASSLQTGPYEQYF. The chain employs TRBV27 and TRBJ2-7; D possibly corresponds to TRBD1 (6 bases). The CDR3 has 14 residues. Trimming pared 5 bases from V and 2 bases from J, leaving 13 bases between. Germline V gene lookup returns CDR1 MNHEY and CDR2 SMNVEV (reference sequence).

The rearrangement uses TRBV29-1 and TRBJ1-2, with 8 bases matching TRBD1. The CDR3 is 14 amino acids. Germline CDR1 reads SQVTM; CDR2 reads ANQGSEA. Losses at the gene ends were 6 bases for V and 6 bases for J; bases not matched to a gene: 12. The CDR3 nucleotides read TGCAGCGTCCGAGACAGGGGTGGACGGGATGGCTACACCTTC. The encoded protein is CSVRDRGGRDGYTF.

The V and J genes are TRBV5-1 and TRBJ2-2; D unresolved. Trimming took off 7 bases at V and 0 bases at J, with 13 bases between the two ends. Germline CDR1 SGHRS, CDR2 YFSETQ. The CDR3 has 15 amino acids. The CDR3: CASVPLGSNTGELFF. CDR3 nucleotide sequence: TGCGCCAGCGTCCCCCTTGGATCGAACACCGGGGAGCTGTTTTTT.

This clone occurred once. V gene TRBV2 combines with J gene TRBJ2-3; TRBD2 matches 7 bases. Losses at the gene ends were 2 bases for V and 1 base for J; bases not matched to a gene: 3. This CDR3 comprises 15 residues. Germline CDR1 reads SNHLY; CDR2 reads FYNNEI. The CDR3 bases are TGTGCCAGCAGTGAACTAGCGGCGGGCACAGATACGCAGTATTTT. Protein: CASSELAAGTDTQYF.

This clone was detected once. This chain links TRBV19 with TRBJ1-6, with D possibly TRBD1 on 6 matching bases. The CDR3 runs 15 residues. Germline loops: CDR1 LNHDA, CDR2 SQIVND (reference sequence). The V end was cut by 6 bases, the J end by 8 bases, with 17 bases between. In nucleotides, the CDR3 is TGTGCCAGTAGCGACCTAAGGGGGGGGTATTCACCCCTCCACTTT. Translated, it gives CASSDLRGGYSPLHF.

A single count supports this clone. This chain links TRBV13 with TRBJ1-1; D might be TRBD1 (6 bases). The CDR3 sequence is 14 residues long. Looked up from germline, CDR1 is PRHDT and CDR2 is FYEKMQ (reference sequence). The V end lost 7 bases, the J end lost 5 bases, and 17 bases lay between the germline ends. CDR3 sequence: CASTRGGGGTEAFF. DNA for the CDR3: TGTGCCAGCACCAGAGGGGGGGGTGGAACTGAAGCTTTCTTT. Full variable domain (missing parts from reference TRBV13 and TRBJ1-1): AAGVIQSPRHLIKEKRETATLKCYPIPRHDTVYWYQQGPGQDPQFLISFYEKMQSDKGSIPDRFSAQQFSDYHSELNMSSLELGDSALYFCASTRGGGGTEAFFGQGTRLTVV.

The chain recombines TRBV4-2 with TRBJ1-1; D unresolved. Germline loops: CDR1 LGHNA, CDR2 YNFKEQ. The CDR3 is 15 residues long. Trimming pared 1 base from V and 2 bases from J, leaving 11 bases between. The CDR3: CASSQVEEINTEAFF. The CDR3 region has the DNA TGTGCCAGCAGCCAAGTCGAAGAGATCAACACTGAAGCTTTCTTT.

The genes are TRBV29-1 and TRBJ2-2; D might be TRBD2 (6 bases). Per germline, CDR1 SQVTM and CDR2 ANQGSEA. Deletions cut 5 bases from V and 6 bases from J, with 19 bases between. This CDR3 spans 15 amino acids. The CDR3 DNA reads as TGCAGCGTTCTACTAGCCTCAGCCCTTGCCGGGGAGCTGTTTTTT. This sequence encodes CSVLLASALAGELFF.

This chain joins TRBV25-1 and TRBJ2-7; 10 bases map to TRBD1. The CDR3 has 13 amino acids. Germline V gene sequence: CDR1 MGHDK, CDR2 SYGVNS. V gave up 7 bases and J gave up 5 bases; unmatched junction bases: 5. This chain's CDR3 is CASMWTGGDEQYF. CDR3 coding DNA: TGTGCCAGCATGTGGACAGGGGGGGACGAGCAGTACTTC.

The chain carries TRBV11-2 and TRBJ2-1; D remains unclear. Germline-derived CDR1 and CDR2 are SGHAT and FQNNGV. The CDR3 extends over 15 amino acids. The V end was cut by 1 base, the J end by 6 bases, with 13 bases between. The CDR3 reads CASSLAGAPGNEQFF. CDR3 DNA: TGTGCCAGCAGCTTAGCGGGCGCCCCTGGCAATGAGCAGTTCTTC. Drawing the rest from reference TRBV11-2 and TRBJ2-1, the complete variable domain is EAGVAQSPRYKIIEKRQSVAFWCNPISGHATLYWYQQILGQGPKLLIQFQNNGVVDDSQLPKDRFSAERLKGVDSTLKIQPAKLEDSAVYLCASSLAGAPGNEQFFGPGTRLTVL.

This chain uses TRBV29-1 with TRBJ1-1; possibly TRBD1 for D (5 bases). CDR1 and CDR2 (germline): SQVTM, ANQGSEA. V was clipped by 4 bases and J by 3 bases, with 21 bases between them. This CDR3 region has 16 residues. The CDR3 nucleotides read TGCAGCGTTGTCCAGGGTAGTTGGAACGAGGACACTGAAGCTTTCTTT. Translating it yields CSVVQGSWNEDTEAFF.

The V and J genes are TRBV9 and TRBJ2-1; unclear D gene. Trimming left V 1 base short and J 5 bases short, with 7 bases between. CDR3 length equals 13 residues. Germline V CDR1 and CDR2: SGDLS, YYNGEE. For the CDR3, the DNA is TGTGCCAGCAGCGTACTGGTCAACAATGAGCAGTTCTTC. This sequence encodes CASSVLVNNEQFF.

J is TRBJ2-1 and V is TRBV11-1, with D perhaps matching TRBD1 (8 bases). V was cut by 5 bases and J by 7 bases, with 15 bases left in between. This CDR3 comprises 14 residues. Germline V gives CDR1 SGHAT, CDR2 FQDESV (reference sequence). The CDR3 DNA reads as TGTGCCAGCAGCCCGGACAGGGAGGGGAATGAGCAGTTCTTC. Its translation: CASSPDREGNEQFF.

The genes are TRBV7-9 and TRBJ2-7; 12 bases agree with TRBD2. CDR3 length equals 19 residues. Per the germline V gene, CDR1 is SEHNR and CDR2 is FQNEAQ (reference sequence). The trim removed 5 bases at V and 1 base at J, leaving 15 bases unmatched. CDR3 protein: CASSPTTSGGPYNSYEQYF. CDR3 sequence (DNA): TGTGCCAGCAGCCCCACGACTAGCGGGGGCCCTTACAATTCCTACGAGCAGTACTTC.

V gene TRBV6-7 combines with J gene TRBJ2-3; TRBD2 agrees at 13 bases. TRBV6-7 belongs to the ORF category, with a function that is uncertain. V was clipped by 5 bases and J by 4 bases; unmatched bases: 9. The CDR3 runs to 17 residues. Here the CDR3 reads CASSHPGLAGLADTQYF. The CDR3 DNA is TGTGCCAGCAGTCACCCGGGACTAGCGGGATTGGCAGATACGCAGTATTTT.

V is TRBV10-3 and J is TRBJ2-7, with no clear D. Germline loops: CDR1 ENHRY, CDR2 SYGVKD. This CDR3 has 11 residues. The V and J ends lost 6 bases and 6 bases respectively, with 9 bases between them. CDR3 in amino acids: CAIRGQIEQYF. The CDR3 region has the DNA TGTGCCATCAGGGGTCAGATCGAGCAGTACTTC.

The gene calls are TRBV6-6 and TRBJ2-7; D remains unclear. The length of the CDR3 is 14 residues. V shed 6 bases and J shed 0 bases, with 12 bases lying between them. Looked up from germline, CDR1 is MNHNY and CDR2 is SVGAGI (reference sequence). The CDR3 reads CASSLTPSSYEQYF. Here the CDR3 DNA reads TGTGCCAGCAGCCTCACCCCTTCCTCCTACGAGCAGTACTTC.

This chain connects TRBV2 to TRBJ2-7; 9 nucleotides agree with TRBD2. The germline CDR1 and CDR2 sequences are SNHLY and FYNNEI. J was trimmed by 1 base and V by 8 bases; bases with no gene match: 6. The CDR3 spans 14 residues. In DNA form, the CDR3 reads TGTGCCAGCCTGACTAGCGGAAGATCCTACGAGCAGTACTTC. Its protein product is CASLTSGRSYEQYF.

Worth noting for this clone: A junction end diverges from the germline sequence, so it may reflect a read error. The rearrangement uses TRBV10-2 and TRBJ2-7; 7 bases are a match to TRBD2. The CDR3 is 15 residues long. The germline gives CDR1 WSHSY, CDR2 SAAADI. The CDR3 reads CASSEGIAGSHEQYF. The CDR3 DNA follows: TGCGCCAGCAGTGAAGGTATAGCGGGCTCCCACGAGCAGTACTTC.

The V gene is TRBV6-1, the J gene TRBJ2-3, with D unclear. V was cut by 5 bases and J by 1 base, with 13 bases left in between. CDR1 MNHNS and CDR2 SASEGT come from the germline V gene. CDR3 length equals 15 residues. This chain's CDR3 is CASSLEGSRTDTQYF. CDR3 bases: TGTGCCAGCAGTTTGGAAGGGTCTCGCACAGATACGCAGTATTTT.